A selection of T cell receptor beta chains follows, all from one sample in a study of post-analysis software for immune sequencing data. TCRdb re-analysed the PCR reads in MiXCR, keeping a single row per CDR3 protein. The table records about 770,000 distinct CDR3 sequences, just over 45% of them present only once. Sequenced material: blood. These receptors were obtained from a girl under 18 with multiple sclerosis. Each CDR3 is given with its conserved first and last residue. A D gene is named only where the DNA matches it firmly. Clone size appears in some rows only: once, few, many, or a class for an expanded clone.

J | D | size | V | DNA | CDR3
TRBJ2-7 | NA | NA | TRBV3-1 | TGTGCCAGCAGGCTCCTTGGGTCCTACGAGCAGTACTTC | CASRLLGSYEQYF
TRBJ2-7 | TRBD2 | NA | TRBV7-9 | TGTGCCAGCAGCGTTCAGAGGGGGACTAGCGACTACGAGCAGTACTTC | CASSVQRGTSDYEQYF
TRBJ2-7 | TRBD2 | few | TRBV7-2 | TGTGCCAGCAGCTTAGGCAGCGGGGACCCCTACGAGCAGTACTTC | CASSLGSGDPYEQYF
TRBJ2-7 | TRBD2 | NA | TRBV20-1 | TGCAGTGCCGTTCGCGGGGGGGAGCAGTACTTC | CSAVRGGEQYF
TRBJ2-7 | TRBD2 | few | TRBV7-6 | TGTGCCAGCAGCCGTACTAGCGGGAGGTTAGGGGACGAGCAGTACTTC | CASSRTSGRLGDEQYF
TRBJ2-3 | TRBD2 | NA | TRBV20-1 | TGCAGTGCTAGTGACATCGGGAGCGGGAGGGCAGATACGCAGTATTTT | CSASDIGSGRADTQYF
TRBJ2-7 | NA | few | TRBV4-1 | TGCGCCAGCAGCCAAGAATTCCCAGCCGAGGGCAGGTACGAGCAGTACTTC | CASSQEFPAEGRYEQYF
TRBJ2-1 | NA | NA | TRBV7-2 | TGTGCCAGCAGCTTAGCGCTTTGGCGCAACTCTCACAATGAGCAGTTCTTC | CASSLALWRNSHNEQFF
TRBJ2-7 | TRBD2 | few | TRBV20-1 | TGCAGTGCCGACGGACTAGCGGGAGGAAGTGGCCACGAGCAGTACTTC | CSADGLAGGSGHEQYF
TRBJ2-7 | TRBD2 | few | TRBV7-6 | TGTGCCAGCAGCCCGGAGGTCGCTAGCGGGAGGAGCTCCTACGAGCAGTACTTC | CASSPEVASGRSSYEQYF
TRBJ2-3 | NA | NA | TRBV4-3 | TGCGCCAGCAGCCAAGAAGGCACGGGCTCGGATACGCAGTATTTT | CASSQEGTGSDTQYF
TRBJ1-2 | TRBD1 | NA | TRBV12-5 | TGTGCTAGTGGTTTCGGTCCGACAGGGGCCGATTACTATGGCTACACCTTC | CASGFGPTGADYYGYTF
TRBJ1-1 | TRBD1 | few | TRBV5-1 | TGCGCCAGCAGCTTTCCAGACAGGGGAGGCACTGAAACTTTCTTT | CASSFPDRGGTETFF
TRBJ1-2 | NA | once | TRBV15 | TGTGCCACCGGCAGGGAGGAGGGGCGAGCACGGAATGGCTACACCTTC | CATGREEGRARNGYTF
TRBJ2-7 | NA | NA | TRBV11-1 | TGTGCCAGCAGCTTAAACAAGGGGGTGGACACCTACGAGCAGTACTTC | CASSLNKGVDTYEQYF
TRBJ2-3 | NA | NA | TRBV7-7 | TGTGCTAGCAGCTTAGCGAACGCAGATACGCAGTATTTT | CASSLANADTQYF